This T cell receptor beta chain was recorded in a study of CD39 and CD103 CD8 tumor-infiltrating T cells. The overall study: Shown patients: HPV-positive HNSCC, HPV-negative HNSCC, ovarian cancer, melanoma. Points from the study as a whole: Blood and uninvolved lymph node rarely held DP TIL clonotypes.

The V gene's germline CDR1 is SGDLS and CDR2 YYNGEE. This CDR3 is 14 amino acids long. Patients were not receiving any therapy when their samples were collected. Regarding this clone: Its antigen is undetermined.

Some clones are missing from TCRdb's copy, which holds only in-frame ones; the method was immunoSEQ multiplex PCR. The data show 1,800 or so clones, less than 75% seen once. The sequence was collected from a human donor with head and neck squamous cell carcinoma. The rearrangement joins TRBV9 to TRBJ2-5; D tentatively reads TRBD1 or TRBD2 (5 bases each). The J call is doubtful: the DNA matches TRBJ2-7 better. What was sequenced was CD39- CD103- CD8+ T cells sorted from the tumor. The sample's subset: CD103-CD39- double-negative CD45RA- CD8 T cells. CDR3 nucleotides: TGTGCCAGCAGCGTGGGAGACAGCTCCTACGAGCAGTACTTC. Protein: CASSVGDSSYEQYF.